One and the same sample provided the 12 T cell receptor beta chains below, sequenced in a study of early T cells in non-severe SARS-CoV-2 infection (dated by TCRdb to the early 2020s). Preparation of the library involved 5' RACE. Sequencing was performed on a NextSeq 500. The public reads were reprocessed in TCRdb via fastp at Q25 and MiXCR, keeping in-frame beta chains. All rows with the same CDR3 protein become a single entry with the most common DNA and genes. Here the sample has over 75,000 distinct CDR3 sequences; less than 15% occur a single time. Together, the top ten hold around 2.5% of the sample. The source material was whole blood. These receptors all come from an adult who was a healthcare worker with PCR-confirmed SARS-CoV-2 infection or an uninfected control (not recorded which).

V usage is TRBV18 and J usage is TRBJ1-2, with D tentatively TRBD1 (5 bases). Trimming removed 0 bases at V and 8 bases at J, with 16 bases between. The CDR3 is 15 amino acids. The germline V gene has CDR1 KGHSH and CDR2 LQKENI. The CDR3 DNA reads TGTGCCAGCTCACCACCCGAAGGGGCGCCCCGCGGCTACACCTTC. It yields the protein CASSPPEGAPRGYTF. The complete variable domain, with remaining parts taken from reference TRBV18 and TRBJ1-2, reads NAGVMQNPRHLVRRRGQEARLRCSPMKGHSHVYWYRQLPEEGLKFMVYLQKENIIDESGMPKERFSAEFPKEGPSILRIQQVVRGDSAAYFCASSPPEGAPRGYTFGSGTRLTVV.

V is TRBV11-1 and J is TRBJ2-3; the D gene is possibly TRBD1 (6 bases). The V and J ends lost 5 bases and 0 bases respectively, with 12 bases between them. CDR3 length: 15 amino acids. Germline lookup yields CDR1 SGHAT and CDR2 FQDESV (reference sequence). The DNA of the CDR3 is TGTGCCAGCAGCAGAGGGACAACTAGCACAGATACGCAGTATTTT. Translating it yields CASSRGTTSTDTQYF. Based on the CDR3 plus reference TRBV11-1 and TRBJ2-3, the full variable domain is EAEVAQSPRYKITEKSQAVAFWCDPISGHATLYWYRQILGQGPELLVQFQDESVVDDSQLPKDRFSAERLKGVDSTLKIQPAELGDSAMYLCASSRGTTSTDTQYFGPGTRLTVL.

This chain connects TRBV10-3 to TRBJ2-7; 7 bases match TRBD1. The V gene's germline CDR1 is ENHRY and CDR2 SYGVKD. J gave up 7 bases and V 6 bases, and 6 bases lay outside the gene matches. The length of the CDR3 is 12 residues. The CDR3 DNA reads as TGTGCCATCAGACAGGGGCGAGGGGAGCAGTACTTC. Amino acids: CAIRQGRGEQYF.

The rearrangement links TRBV29-1 to TRBJ2-2; tentative D call: TRBD2 (6 bases). Germline values: CDR1 SQVTM, CDR2 ANQGSEA. The ends were cut back, 0 bases at V and 9 bases at J, with 17 bases in the middle. The CDR3 has 15 residues. The DNA for the CDR3 is TGCAGCGTTGAAGACACAGCGGGTGGTTACAGGGAGCTGTTTTTT. Amino acids: CSVEDTAGGYRELFF.

This clonotype has ten or more counts. V usage is TRBV5-1 and J usage is TRBJ2-7; D perhaps matches TRBD1 (5 bases). This CDR3 region has 16 residues. Germline V CDR1 and CDR2: SGHRS, YFSETQ. V was shortened by 0 bases and J by 3 bases, with 16 bases between the two germline ends. CDR3 bases: TGCGCCAGCAGCTTGGCAACGGTCCCAGGGAACTACGAGCAGTACTTC. It translates to CASSLATVPGNYEQYF.

The DNA of the CDR3 is TGTGCCAGCTCACCAGGGACAGGATATCAGCCCCAGCATTTT. It codes for CASSPGTGYQPQHF. This chain connects TRBV18 to TRBJ1-5, with 8 bases lining up with TRBD1. V shed 2 bases and J 5 bases; nucleotides not matched to a gene: 2. This CDR3 region has 14 residues. Germline assignment: CDR1 KGHSH and CDR2 LQKENI.

This clonotype was seen many times. The genes are TRBV29-1 and TRBJ2-5; D call uncertain. This CDR3 is 11 amino acids long. Per germline, CDR1 SQVTM and CDR2 ANQGSEA. The V gene lost 4 bases and the J gene lost 3 bases, with 6 bases spanning the gap. CDR3 region: CSVGGEETQYF. For the CDR3, the DNA is TGCAGCGTTGGCGGAGAAGAGACCCAGTACTTC.

This chain uses TRBV28 with TRBJ1-1; tentatively, D is TRBD1 (5 bases). This CDR3 has 14 amino acids. From germline, CDR1 is MDHEN and CDR2 SYDVKM. V shed 8 bases and J shed 2 bases, with 15 bases lying between them. CDR3 coding DNA: TGTGCCAGCTCATCGGGCGGGGGAAACACTGAAGCTTTCTTT. Protein sequence: CASSSGGGNTEAFF.

This clonotype was seen a few times. The genes are TRBV10-3 and TRBJ2-3, with D perhaps TRBD1 or TRBD2 (5 bases each). Germline CDR1 reads ENHRY; CDR2 reads SYGVKD. The CDR3 runs 16 residues. The V and J ends lost 2 bases and 2 bases respectively, with 14 bases between them. This chain's CDR3 is CAISEGGSPYTDTQYF. DNA of the CDR3: TGTGCCATCAGTGAGGGGGGAAGCCCCTACACAGATACGCAGTATTTT.

At least ten counts were recorded for this clonotype. V usage is TRBV28 and J usage is TRBJ2-5; tentative D call: TRBD1 (5 bases). This CDR3 has 13 amino acids. CDR1 and CDR2 (germline): MDHEN, SYDVKM. Trimming pared 4 bases from V and 4 bases from J, leaving 10 bases between. For the CDR3, the DNA is TGTGCCAGCAGTTCTTTAGGGGTAGAGACCCAGTACTTC. Amino acid sequence: CASSSLGVETQYF.

This clonotype was detected a few times. The rearrangement links TRBV7-2 to TRBJ2-6; D call uncertain. V was cut by 5 bases and J by 4 bases, with 12 bases left in between. This CDR3 spans 15 amino acids. Germline V gives CDR1 SGHTA, CDR2 FQGNSA. CDR3 nucleotide sequence: TGTGCCAGCAGCCTCCGGTGGTCGGGGGCCAACGTCCTGACTTTC. It specifies CASSLRWSGANVLTF.

This clonotype was seen ten or more times. This chain links TRBV29-1 with TRBJ1-2; possibly TRBD1 for D (6 bases). CDR1 is SQVTM, CDR2 ANQGSEA, per germline. The CDR3 is 15 residues long. V gave up 7 bases and J gave up 1 base, with 19 bases separating them. The CDR3 coding sequence is TGCAGCGCCCAGGAAGAGGGACATATTAACTATGGCTACACCTTC. Protein sequence: CSAQEEGHINYGYTF.